Here is one TCR beta chain with its context. Its antigen remains unknown. The data were obtained in a study of cytomegalovirus exposure and HLA in healthy donors. Study summary: HLA-typed donors were the source of some 80 million unique TCRs, which an early data release held. General observations from the study: Reportedly, cytomegalovirus status was diagnosed with high sensitivity and specificity. It was assumed in the presence/absence analyses that sequencing depth was roughly uniform across donors.

This CDR3 is built from 15 residues. Trimming shortened V by 3 bases and J by 6 bases, and 15 bases separated the two germline ends. The V gene's germline CDR1 is MDHEN and CDR2 SYDVKM. 13 Jbeta primers and 60 Vbeta primers were used for the PCR. TCRdb keeps only in-frame clones here, not all; method: immunoSEQ multiplex PCR. The sample contains under 200,000 clones, 86% of which appear only once. This clonotype was sampled from a woman under 30 in good health and CMV-seronegative. V gene TRBV28 combines with J gene TRBJ1-5, with unresolved D. The sequenced sample consisted of PBMCs. CDR3 amino acids: CASSFSVRGAQPQHF. For the CDR3, the DNA is TGTGCCAGCAGTTTTTCGGTTCGAGGAGCTCAGCCCCAGCATTTT.